The 27 T cell receptor beta chains given below trace back to one sample, sequenced in a study of Ad26.COV2.S vaccination and SARS-CoV-2 variants. This sample's treatment: around 19 received Ad26.COV2.S at low or high dose, single or two shots; about 5 received placebo; per-sample allocation not given. All samples were drawn on day 63, counting from the first vaccine or placebo injection. Some clones are missing from TCRdb's copy, which holds only in-frame ones; the method was immunoSEQ multiplex PCR. This table holds under 600,000 clones, 89% found once. Sample: peripheral blood, taken in a trial of Ad26.COV2.S vaccine versus placebo. These receptors originate from a person between 18 and 65 years old who received the Ad26.COV2.S COVID-19 vaccine or a placebo.

The chain is built from TRBV18 and TRBJ2-1; 8 positions agree with TRBD2. Trimming took 0 bases from V and 6 from J; bases not matched to a gene: 7. Germline CDR1 KGHSH, CDR2 LQKENI. This CDR3 region has 16 residues. The DNA of the CDR3 is TGTGCCAGCTCACCACCTGAAGCGGGAGTAAGCAATGAGCAGTTCTTC. The encoded protein is CASSPPEAGVSNEQFF.

The rearrangement joins TRBV27 to TRBJ2-1; D is ambiguous. Between the trimmed V and J ends, which lost 10 bases and 7 bases, there was a span of 14 bases. CDR3 length: 12 amino acids. Germline V gene sequence: CDR1 MNHEY, CDR2 SMNVEV (reference sequence). DNA of the CDR3: TGTGCCACCCTTACCCGCCTTAATGAGCAGTTCTTC. Amino acids: CATLTRLNEQFF.

This sequence joins TRBV7-2 and TRBJ2-6, with a possible D match to TRBD2 (6 bases). V lost 4 bases to trimming and J lost 0 bases, with 7 bases between them. Germline-derived CDR1 and CDR2 are SGHTA and FQGNSA. This CDR3 is built from 15 residues. CDR3 residues: CASSSGGSGANVLTF. The CDR3 DNA reads as TGTGCCAGCAGCTCCGGGGGCTCTGGGGCCAACGTCCTGACTTTC. Supplemented by reference TRBV7-2 and TRBJ2-6, the full variable domain reads GAGVSQSPSNKVTEKGKDVELRCDPISGHTALYWYRQSLGQGLEFLIYFQGNSAPDKSGLPSDRFSAERTGGSVSTLTIQRTQQEDSAVYLCASSSGGSGANVLTFGAGSRLTVL.

The chain is built from TRBV12-3 or TRBV12-4 and TRBJ2-1, with unresolved D. The germline V and J ends were trimmed by 6 bases and 10 bases, with 16 bases remaining between them. The CDR3 has 13 residues. As DNA, the CDR3 is TGTGCCAGCAGACCAACCGCTAGTGCCGAGCAGTTCTTC. Its protein is CASRPTASAEQFF.

The gene calls are TRBV7-6 and TRBJ2-7, with TRBD1 identical over 11 bases. Germline values: CDR1 SGHVS, CDR2 FNYEAQ. V shed 0 bases, J shed 4 bases, and the junction held 5 bases outside the gene matches. This CDR3 is built from 16 residues. In DNA, the CDR3 is TGTGCCAGCAGCTTAGCCGGGACAGGGGGTTTTTACGAGCAGTACTTC. Its protein is CASSLAGTGGFYEQYF.

The rearrangement uses TRBV9 and TRBJ2-7, with 9 bases aligning to TRBD1. Germline CDR1 reads SGDLS; CDR2 reads YYNGEE. The CDR3 is 14 residues long. With V trimmed by 4 bases and J by 3 bases, 5 bases remained unmatched. In DNA, the CDR3 is TGTGCCAGCAGCAAGGGACAGGGTTTCTACGAGCAGTACTTC. Protein: CASSKGQGFYEQYF.

The genes are TRBV5-4 and TRBJ2-1, with a weak D call TRBD1 (6 bases). The ends were cut back, 4 bases at V and 4 bases at J, with 18 bases in the middle. The CDR3 has 16 residues. The germline gives CDR1 SGHNT, CDR2 YYREEE (reference sequence). As DNA, the CDR3 is TGTGCCAGCAGCAAAAAGGGGGAGCCCGCTTACAATGAGCAGTTCTTC. Protein product: CASSKKGEPAYNEQFF.

The rearrangement joins TRBV5-1 to TRBJ2-7; D is possibly TRBD2 (6 bases). Trimming left V 0 bases short and J 6 bases short, with 7 bases between. CDR3 length: 12 residues. Germline V CDR1 and CDR2: SGHRS, YFSETQ. CDR3 protein: CASSLVGGEQYF. For the CDR3, the DNA is TGCGCCAGCAGCTTGGTGGGGGGCGAGCAGTACTTC.

V gene TRBV19 combines with J gene TRBJ2-7; a possible D gene is TRBD2 (6 bases). V lost 5 bases, J lost 6 bases, and 14 bases lay in between. The germline V gene has CDR1 LNHDA and CDR2 SQIVND (reference sequence). The CDR3 is 13 amino acids. As DNA, the CDR3 is TGTGCCAGTAGTTACTCTGCGGAGGGCGAGCAGTACTTC. It codes for CASSYSAEGEQYF.

CDR3 nucleotide sequence: TGTGCCAGCAGGTGGACAGACAATGAGCAGTTCTTC. This gives the protein CASRWTDNEQFF. The chain has TRBV7-2 and TRBJ2-1, with D maybe TRBD1 (6 bases). Germline V gene lookup returns CDR1 SGHTA and CDR2 FQGNSA. The CDR3 runs to 12 residues. V was cut by 6 bases and J by 5 bases, with 8 bases left in between.

The CDR3, as DNA: TGTGCCAGCAGCCAAGCTAGCGGGCACACAGATACGCAGTATTTT. Translated, it gives CASSQASGHTDTQYF. V gene TRBV4-2 combines with J gene TRBJ2-3; 8 nucleotides agree with TRBD2. The CDR3 is made up of 15 amino acids. From germline, CDR1 is LGHNA and CDR2 YNFKEQ. Unmatched junction bases numbered 2, after V lost 1 base and J lost 2 bases.

This chain joins TRBV5-5 and TRBJ2-5; D tentatively fits TRBD1 or TRBD2 (5 bases each). Germline CDR1 reads SGHKS; CDR2 reads YYEKEE (reference sequence). The germline V and J ends were trimmed by 4 bases and 4 bases, with 14 bases remaining between them. This CDR3 is built from 14 residues. CDR3 nucleotides: TGTGCCAGCAGCCTGTTGGGGGATCTAGAGACCCAGTACTTC. Protein: CASSLLGDLETQYF.

The chain couples TRBV4-3 to TRBJ2-1, with 8 bases matching TRBD2. The CDR3 runs to 16 residues. Per the germline V gene, CDR1 is LGHNA and CDR2 is YSLEER. Trimming at V came to 8 bases and at J to 0 bases, leaving 9 bases not matched to a gene. CDR3 DNA: TGCGCCAGCGGACGGGTGCGGGGGGTCTCCTACAATGAGCAGTTCTTC. Its translation is CASGRVRGVSYNEQFF.

In its sample, this clone was seen a few times. The chain couples TRBV3-1 (or the pseudogene TRBV3-2) to TRBJ2-7, with D perhaps TRBD1 (5 bases). CDR3 length equals 13 residues. Per germline, CDR1 LGHDT and CDR2 YNNKEL (reference sequence). V was cut by 5 bases and J by 6 bases, with 14 bases left in between. This CDR3 reads CASSKRGLVEQYF. The CDR3 DNA sequence: TGTGCCAGCAGCAAAAGGGGCCTCGTCGAGCAGTACTTC.

J is TRBJ1-1 and V is TRBV6-5, with a possible D match to TRBD1 (6 bases). The CDR3 extends over 14 amino acids. The V gene lost 4 bases and the J gene lost 10 bases, with 19 bases spanning the gap. The germline CDR1 and CDR2 sequences are MNHEY and SVGAGI. DNA for the CDR3: TGTGCCAGCAGTTCCCCACAGGGTCCGTCCGGAGCTTTCTTT. Its translation is CASSSPQGPSGAFF.

This clone was found once. This chain joins TRBV7-3 and TRBJ2-3, with D unresolved. V gave up 2 bases and J gave up 7 bases, with 16 bases separating them. The V gene's germline CDR1 is SGHTA and CDR2 FQGTGA. This CDR3 spans 15 amino acids. This chain's CDR3 is CASSLFLGSGNTQYF. As DNA, the CDR3 is TGTGCCAGCAGCTTATTTTTGGGATCCGGAAATACGCAGTATTTT.

The chain couples TRBV9 to TRBJ1-2; TRBD1 aligns across 7 bases. The V segment lost 0 bases and the J segment 3 bases; nucleotides outside the gene matches: 14. The CDR3 has 18 amino acids. The germline V gene has CDR1 SGDLS and CDR2 YYNGEE. The CDR3 bases are TGTGCCAGCAGCGTAGACGGGACGGTAGGACAGGACGACTATGGCTACACCTTC. Translating it yields CASSVDGTVGQDDYGYTF.

The V and J genes are TRBV6-5 and TRBJ2-2; tentatively, D is TRBD2 (5 bases). Between the trimmed V and J ends, which lost 7 bases and 0 bases, there was a span of 9 bases. CDR1 is MNHEY and CDR2 is SVGAGI in the germline V gene. The CDR3 is 14 amino acids. DNA for the CDR3: TGTGCCAGCACCCGGGGAGCGAACACCGGGGAGCTGTTTTTT. This encodes CASTRGANTGELFF.

Worth noting for this clone: Being one base from a much bigger clone, this may be a read error. The chain is built from TRBV7-2 and TRBJ2-6, with a weak D call TRBD2 (6 bases). Per germline, CDR1 SGHTA and CDR2 FQGNSA. The CDR3 contains 15 residues. The V end lost 7 bases, the J end lost 0 bases, and 10 bases lay between the germline ends. The DNA for the CDR3 is TGTGCCAGCACGACCGGGGGCTCTGGGGCCAACGTCCTGACTTTC. Protein: CASTTGGSGANVLTF. Complete variable domain (other parts from reference TRBV7-2 and TRBJ2-6): GAGVSQSPSNKVTEKGKDVELRCDPISGHTALYWYRQSLGQGLEFLIYFQGNSAPDKSGLPSDRFSAERTGGSVSTLTIQRTQQEDSAVYLCASTTGGSGANVLTFGAGSRLTVL.

V usage is TRBV28 and J usage is TRBJ2-7; 7 bases are shared with TRBD2. The length of the CDR3 is 13 residues. The trim removed 4 bases at V and 3 bases at J, leaving 3 bases unmatched. CDR1 is MDHEN and CDR2 is SYDVKM in the germline V gene. This chain's CDR3 is CASSWGGNYEQYF. As DNA, the CDR3 is TGTGCCAGCAGTTGGGGGGGGAACTACGAGCAGTACTTC.

The chain couples TRBV7-2 to TRBJ2-7; maybe TRBD1 (5 bases). The V and J ends lost 4 bases and 3 bases respectively, with 10 bases between them. This CDR3 comprises 13 residues. In germline, CDR1 is SGHTA, CDR2 FQGNSA. CDR3 DNA sequence: TGTGCCAGCAGCTATTCCCAGGGCTACGAGCAGTACTTC. Protein: CASSYSQGYEQYF.

This clone was seen more than once but under ten times. At the DNA level, this CDR3 is encoded by other sequences in the same sample as well. V and J are TRBV14 and TRBJ2-2, with D unresolved. This CDR3 comprises 13 residues. The V gene lost 1 base and the J gene lost 3 bases, with 3 bases spanning the gap. Germline loops: CDR1 SGHDN, CDR2 FVKESK. The CDR3 loop is CASSQVYTGELFF. DNA for the CDR3: TGTGCCAGCAGCCAAGTGTACACCGGGGAGCTGTTTTTT.

The CDR3 sequence is CASSPHPQGEGFYGYTF. CDR3 sequence (DNA): TGTGCCAGCTCACCACACCCGCAGGGGGAGGGATTCTATGGCTACACCTTC. The rearrangement links TRBV18 to TRBJ1-2, with 7 positions matching TRBD1. J gave up 4 bases and V 1 base, and 12 bases lay outside the gene matches. The CDR3 consists of 17 residues. CDR1 and CDR2 from the germline V gene are KGHSH and LQKENI.

The genes are TRBV27 and TRBJ2-1; TRBD1 or TRBD2 may be the D gene (5 bases each). The CDR3 is made up of 15 amino acids. With 6 bases removed from V and 7 bases from J, the gap between germline ends came to 19 bases. Germline loops: CDR1 MNHEY, CDR2 SMNVEV (reference sequence). The CDR3 loop is CASRMGVLRWNEQFF. The CDR3, as DNA: TGTGCCAGCAGAATGGGGGTCTTACGGTGGAATGAGCAGTTCTTC.

This chain joins TRBV3-1 (or the pseudogene TRBV3-2) and TRBJ2-7; D is undetermined. Trimming stripped 3 bases from V and 2 bases from J, with 5 bases between. There are 12 residues in the CDR3. Germline V CDR1 and CDR2: LGHDT, YNNKEL (reference sequence). The CDR3 is CASSHRPYEQYF. CDR3 bases: TGTGCCAGCAGCCATAGACCCTACGAGCAGTACTTC.

The J gene is TRBJ1-1, the V gene TRBV28; TRBD1 aligns across 7 bases. CDR1 and CDR2 from the germline V gene are MDHEN and SYDVKM. Trimming cost V 7 bases and J 3 bases; bases outside gene matches: 8. The CDR3 is made up of 14 amino acids. The CDR3 loop reads CASNLLTGDTEAFF. CDR3 sequence (DNA): TGTGCCAGCAACCTACTAACAGGGGACACTGAAGCTTTCTTT.

The chain couples TRBV5-4 to TRBJ1-2, with D possibly being TRBD1 (6 bases). CDR1 and CDR2 from the germline V gene are SGHNT and YYREEE (reference sequence). The CDR3 is 13 amino acids. V was clipped by 0 bases and J by 7 bases, with 10 bases between them. CDR3: CASSLAQGGGYTF. The CDR3 DNA reads TGTGCCAGCAGCTTGGCACAGGGCGGTGGCTACACCTTC.